The sequence of this T cell receptor (beta chain) was determined in a study of T cell changes during pregnancy in multiple sclerosis. This CDR3 has 14 residues. Trimming removed 10 bases at V and 6 bases at J, with 22 bases between. The germline V gene has CDR1 SGHNT and CDR2 YENEEA. TCRdb keeps only in-frame clones here, not all; method: immunoSEQ multiplex PCR. The sample yields 65,000 to 95,000 clones, approximately 95% seen once. Sequences were derived from peripheral blood, sampled in the second trimester of pregnancy. The V and J genes are TRBV11-3 and TRBJ2-7; the D gene is possibly TRBD1 (6 bases). The origin of this receptor is a female donor in good health, enrolled as a control in a pregnancy study. CDR3 nucleotides: TGTGCCATGGCGCGCCGGGACATCCCTCGCGAGCAGTACTTC. It translates to CAMARRDIPREQYF.